A single sample gave rise to the 16 T cell receptor beta chains below, sequenced in a study of blood T cells in healthy people across ages. Combining a sample-barcoded 5' primer with a J-beta primer mix, a second PCR ran for roughly 6 to 11 cycles. TCRdb fed the 5' RACE reads into MiXCR, producing one record per CDR3 protein. The sample has approximately 830,000 distinct CDR3 sequences, around 68% seen once. The specimen sequenced was blood. The receptors were sampled from a man aged 25 to 45 in good health.

This chain links TRBV7-6 with TRBJ2-6, with 7 bases aligning to TRBD1. CDR3 length equals 17 residues. Germline V gene sequence: CDR1 SGHVS, CDR2 FNYEAQ. V gave up 1 base and J gave up 4 bases; unmatched junction bases: 7. The CDR3 loop reads CASSLDQGVRGANVLTF. The CDR3 nucleotides are TGTGCCAGCAGCTTAGACCAGGGGGTGCGGGGGGCCAACGTCCTGACTTTC. The full variable domain, in which reference TRBV7-6 and TRBJ2-6 provide the parts outside the CDR3, is GAGVSQSPRYKVTKRGQDVALRCDPISGHVSLYWYRQALGQGPEFLTYFNYEAQQDKSGLPNDRFSAERPEGSISTLTIQRTEQRDSAMYRCASSLDQGVRGANVLTFGAGSRLTVL.

This clonotype came up a few times. The chain carries TRBV4-3 and TRBJ1-4; no firm D call. Trimming removed 0 bases at V and 3 bases at J, with 14 bases between. The CDR3 sequence is 17 residues long. Looked up from germline, CDR1 is LGHNA and CDR2 is YSLEER. The CDR3 here is CASSQDVRGSSNEKLFF. In DNA, the CDR3 is TGCGCCAGCAGCCAAGATGTTCGGGGATCCTCTAATGAAAAACTGTTTTTT.

Here the CDR3 DNA reads TGTGCCAGCAGCTTGACACTCAGGGGCCCGGGGAAGGAGACCCAGTTCTTC. This translates into CASSLTLRGPGKETQFF. This chain connects TRBV7-9 to TRBJ2-5, with D possibly matching TRBD1 (6 bases). The DNA end is more similar to TRBJ2-1, so the J call may be wrong. Germline lookup yields CDR1 SEHNR and CDR2 FQNEAQ (reference sequence). The CDR3 runs to 17 residues.

This clonotype was counted a single time. The chain carries TRBV7-2 and TRBJ2-7; TRBD2 aligns across 9 bases. This CDR3 is 17 amino acids long. Germline values: CDR1 SGHTA, CDR2 FQGNSA. V shed 1 base, J shed 2 bases, and the junction held 9 bases outside the gene matches. The CDR3 reads CASSLDSLAGAAYEQYF. In DNA form, the CDR3 reads TGTGCCAGCAGCTTAGACTCGTTAGCGGGGGCCGCCTACGAGCAGTACTTC.

The V and J genes are TRBV28 and TRBJ2-7; a possible D gene is TRBD1 (5 bases). This CDR3 is 15 amino acids long. Germline CDR1 is MDHEN and CDR2 is SYDVKM. Trimming removed 6 bases from V and 0 bases from J, with 15 bases in between. The CDR3 DNA sequence: TGTGCCAGCAGACAGCTCACGACAGTCTCCTACGAGCAGTACTTC. This codes for CASRQLTTVSYEQYF. The full variable domain, in which reference TRBV28 and TRBJ2-7 provide the parts outside the CDR3, is DVKVTQSSRYLVKRTGEKVFLECVQDMDHENMFWYRQDPGLGLRLIYFSYDVKMKEKGDIPEGYSVSREKKERFSLILESASTNQTSMYLCASRQLTTVSYEQYFGPGTRLTVT.

This clonotype was counted a few times. CDR3 sequence: CASLPGADNEQFF. The CDR3 DNA reads TGTGCCAGCTTACCGGGGGCAGACAATGAGCAGTTCTTC. The V call is TRBV7-9, the J call TRBJ2-1; D possibly matches TRBD1 or TRBD2 (6 bases each). This CDR3 is 13 amino acids long. Looked up from germline, CDR1 is SEHNR and CDR2 is FQNEAQ (reference sequence). Trimming pared 8 bases from V and 5 bases from J, leaving 13 bases between.

This clonotype has just a few counts. The chain has TRBV6-2 or TRBV6-3 and TRBJ2-1, with 7 bases aligning to TRBD1. The CDR3 loop spans 15 amino acids. Germline trimming cut 6 bases from V and 2 bases from J; bases unmatched to any gene: 7. Germline lookup yields CDR1 MNHEY and CDR2 SVGEGT. CDR3 DNA: TGTGCCAGCAGCCCCGGACAGGCCACCTACAATGAGCAGTTCTTC. Translated, it gives CASSPGQATYNEQFF.

The gene calls are TRBV6-2 or TRBV6-3 and TRBJ2-2; possibly TRBD2 for D (5 bases). The CDR3 extends over 15 amino acids. Per the germline V gene, CDR1 is MNHEY and CDR2 is SVGEGT. Deletions cut 2 bases from V and 11 bases from J, with 18 bases between. The chain's CDR3 is CASSYPGKSFRELFF. The CDR3 bases are TGTGCCAGCAGTTACCCGGGGAAATCGTTCCGAGAGCTGTTTTTT.

This clonotype has a handful of counts. The chain links TRBV7-9 to TRBJ1-2; D might be TRBD1 (5 bases). Trimming shortened V by 5 bases and J by 0 bases, and 16 bases separated the two germline ends. The CDR3 runs to 16 residues. The germline gives CDR1 SEHNR, CDR2 FQNEAQ (reference sequence). CDR3 sequence: CASSESDRFSNYGYTF. Written as DNA, the CDR3 is TGTGCCAGCAGCGAATCAGACAGATTTTCTAACTATGGCTACACCTTC.

V is TRBV10-3 and J is TRBJ2-3; tentatively, D is TRBD2 (7 bases). CDR3 length: 15 amino acids. The V gene's germline CDR1 is ENHRY and CDR2 SYGVKD. Trimming took 0 bases from V and 8 from J, leaving 15 bases between them. In nucleotides, the CDR3 is TGTGCCATCAGTGAGTCGACCGGGGGGCTGGGTACGCAGTATTTT. This sequence encodes CAISESTGGLGTQYF.

This CDR3 is CASSHLWDGKNIQYF. CDR3 coding DNA: TGTGCCAGCAGCCATCTATGGGATGGCAAAAACATTCAGTACTTC. This chain joins TRBV14 and TRBJ2-4; D is ambiguous. This CDR3 comprises 15 residues. Trimming shortened V by 3 bases and J by 3 bases, and 12 bases separated the two germline ends. Germline CDR1 is SGHDN and CDR2 is FVKESK. Filled out from reference TRBV14 and TRBJ2-4, the complete variable domain reads EAGVTQFPSHSVIEKGQTVTLRCDPISGHDNLYWYRRVMGKEIKFLLHFVKESKQDESGMPNNRFLAERTGGTYSTLKVQPAELEDSGVYFCASSHLWDGKNIQYFGAGTRLSVL.

This clonotype came up a few times. CDR3 sequence reads: CASSPRGRGDTQYF. CDR3 nucleotide sequence: TGTGCCAGCAGTCCCAGGGGGCGTGGAGATACGCAGTATTTT. This chain connects TRBV2 to TRBJ2-3; 8 nucleotides line up with TRBD1. The CDR3 is made up of 14 amino acids. The V gene end was trimmed by 5 bases and the J gene end by 5 bases; junction bases not matched to a gene: 6. Germline CDR1 SNHLY, CDR2 FYNNEI. Full variable domain (remainder filled in from reference TRBV2 and TRBJ2-3): EPEVTQTPSHQVTQMGQEVILRCVPISNHLYFYWYRQILGQKVEFLVSFYNNEISEKSEIFDDQFSVERPDGSNFTLKIRSTKLEDSAMYFCASSPRGRGDTQYFGPGTRLTVL.

The chain employs TRBV7-2 and TRBJ2-7; 8 nucleotides match TRBD1. CDR3 size: 14 residues. The germline gives CDR1 SGHTA, CDR2 FQGNSA. V shed 4 bases, J shed 4 bases, and the junction held 6 bases outside the gene matches. CDR3 residues: CASSSRDRLYEQYF. The CDR3 DNA is TGTGCCAGCAGCTCCCGGGACAGGCTTTACGAGCAGTACTTC.

The V gene is TRBV10-3, the J gene TRBJ2-7, with D uncertain. V was trimmed by 4 bases and J by 0 bases, leaving 7 bases between them. Per the germline V gene, CDR1 is ENHRY and CDR2 is SYGVKD. The CDR3 runs 13 residues. CDR3 nucleotide sequence: TGTGCCATCAGTGTACAGAACTCCTACGAGCAGTACTTC. As protein: CAISVQNSYEQYF.

The chain links TRBV29-1 to TRBJ2-5; TRBD2 is a possible D gene (5 bases). This CDR3 has 13 residues. Germline CDR1 and CDR2: SQVTM and ANQGSEA. The ends were cut back, 6 bases at V and 3 bases at J, with 14 bases in the middle. CDR3 in amino acids: CSVVLSGEETQYF. DNA of the CDR3: TGCAGCGTCGTCCTCAGCGGTGAAGAGACCCAGTACTTC. The full variable domain, its missing parts supplied by reference TRBV29-1 and TRBJ2-5, is SAVISQKPSRDICQRGTSLTIQCQVDSQVTMMFWYRQQPGQSLTLIATANQGSEATYESGFVIDKFPISRPNLTFSTLTVSNMSPEDSSIYLCSVVLSGEETQYFGPGTRLLVL.

The DNA of the CDR3 is TGTGCCAGCAGTTCCGGGACAGGAGAACACAATGAGCAGTTCTTC. Translating gives CASSSGTGEHNEQFF. V gene TRBV6-2 or TRBV6-3 combines with J gene TRBJ2-1; 8 bases fit TRBD1. Losses at the gene ends were 4 bases for V and 5 bases for J; bases not matched to a gene: 7. This CDR3 is 15 amino acids long. Germline CDR1 MNHEY, CDR2 SVGEGT.